These 28 T cell receptor beta chains were sequenced from one sample in a study of cytotoxic CD8 clonotypes in ibrutinib-treated CLL. Profiled with immunoSEQ multiplex PCR; TCRdb holds only in-frame clones, not every one. The sample has some 300,000 clones; roughly 79% are singletons. The material was PBMCs, obtained before ibrutinib treatment. The source of these receptors is a human donor with chronic lymphocytic leukemia.

This chain uses TRBV27 with TRBJ1-2; 7 nucleotides agree with TRBD1. From germline, CDR1 is MNHEY and CDR2 SMNVEV (reference sequence). The trim removed 0 bases at V and 7 bases at J, leaving 5 bases unmatched. The CDR3 extends over 14 amino acids. The CDR3 DNA sequence: TGTGCCAGCAGTTTATCAGGGGGCGCAGGTGGCTACACCTTC. Translated: CASSLSGGAGGYTF.

The chain combines TRBV7-9 with TRBJ2-3; D is perhaps TRBD1 or TRBD2 (5 bases each). Trimming pared 1 base from V and 4 bases from J, leaving 15 bases between. CDR1 and CDR2 from the germline V gene are SEHNR and FQNEAQ (reference sequence). CDR3 length equals 16 residues. Written as DNA, the CDR3 is TGTGCCAGCAGCTTAGGTGGGGGAATTTCCTCAGATACGCAGTATTTT. Its translation: CASSLGGGISSDTQYF.

This chain connects TRBV25-1 to TRBJ2-3, with 7 bases matching TRBD2. V lost 8 bases, J lost 0 bases, and 2 bases stayed unmatched. Per the germline V gene, CDR1 is MGHDK and CDR2 is SYGVNS. The CDR3 runs to 13 residues. The CDR3, as DNA: TGTGCCAGCCTAGCGGCTAGCACAGATACGCAGTATTTT. Its translation is CASLAASTDTQYF. Drawing the rest from reference TRBV25-1 and TRBJ2-3, the complete variable domain is EADIYQTPRYLVIGTGKKITLECSQTMGHDKMYWYQQDPGMELHLIHYSYGVNSTEKGDLSSESTVSRIRTEHFPLTLESARPSHTSQYLCASLAASTDTQYFGPGTRLTVL.

The rearrangement uses TRBV9 and TRBJ2-5; a weak D match, TRBD2 (5 bases). This CDR3 has 15 amino acids. Deletions cut 3 bases from V and 1 base from J, with 13 bases between. CDR1 is SGDLS and CDR2 is YYNGEE in the germline V gene. CDR3 sequence (DNA): TGTGCCAGCAGCGCCTTAGGACTGTTCCAAGAGACCCAGTACTTC. Translated, it gives CASSALGLFQETQYF. The complete variable domain, with remaining parts taken from reference TRBV9 and TRBJ2-5, reads DSGVTQTPKHLITATGQRVTLRCSPRSGDLSVYWYQQSLDQGLQFLIQYYNGEERAKGNILERFSAQQFPDLHSELNLSSLELGDSALYFCASSALGLFQETQYFGPGTRLLVL.

The V gene is TRBV7-9, the J gene TRBJ1-1, with D possibly TRBD1 on 5 matching bases. V lost 4 bases to trimming and J lost 11 bases, with 17 bases between them. CDR3 length: 13 residues. The germline V gene has CDR1 SEHNR and CDR2 FQNEAQ (reference sequence). The CDR3 sequence is CASSSNWGRSAFF. Here the CDR3 DNA reads TGTGCCAGCAGCTCAAATTGGGGACGTTCCGCTTTCTTT.

The V and J genes are TRBV19 and TRBJ2-7; TRBD1 aligns across 9 bases. CDR3 length: 17 amino acids. Trimming removed 3 bases from V and 0 bases from J; junction bases left unmatched: 9. Germline V CDR1 and CDR2: LNHDA, SQIVND (reference sequence). Here the CDR3 reads CASSIPPHRGLSYEQYF. In DNA, the CDR3 is TGTGCCAGTAGTATTCCCCCCCACAGGGGGCTCTCCTACGAGCAGTACTTC.

The chain links TRBV21-1 to TRBJ2-7; TRBD2, the D gene given by the table, was not confirmed from the DNA. TRBV21-1 is annotated as a pseudogene. The CDR3 extends over 16 amino acids. The CDR3 bases are TGTGCCAGCAGCAAAGTTCCCGGGATCGACGTCTACGAGCAGTACTTC. Translation: CASSKVPGIDVYEQYF.

V and J are TRBV5-4 and TRBJ2-2; 12 bases match TRBD2. The CDR3 is made up of 17 amino acids. In germline, CDR1 is SGHNT, CDR2 YYREEE (reference sequence). Unmatched junction bases numbered 7, after V lost 4 bases and J lost 3 bases. CDR3 bases: TGTGCCAGCAGCCCTGGACTAGCGGGAATGGACACCGGGGAGCTGTTTTTT. Translating gives CASSPGLAGMDTGELFF.

The gene calls are TRBV7-9 and TRBJ2-7; the D is unclear. The CDR3 is made up of 16 amino acids. V was shortened by 1 base and J by 0 bases, with 13 bases between the two germline ends. The germline gives CDR1 SEHNR, CDR2 FQNEAQ (reference sequence). The CDR3, as DNA: TGTGCCAGCAGCTTAGGGGTAGGGATGAACTCCTACGAGCAGTACTTC. Residues: CASSLGVGMNSYEQYF.

The CDR3 here is CASSPNPLSSGNTIYF. The CDR3 DNA reads as TGTGCCAGCTCACCAAATCCTCTATCCTCTGGAAACACCATATATTTT. The chain recombines TRBV18 with TRBJ1-3; the D is unclear. The CDR3 runs to 16 residues. With 2 bases removed from V and 0 bases from J, the gap between germline ends came to 11 bases. Looked up from germline, CDR1 is KGHSH and CDR2 is LQKENI.

The V gene is TRBV7-7, the J gene TRBJ2-5; no reliable D call. Germline V gene data show CDR1 as SSHAT and CDR2 as FNYEAQ (reference sequence). Trimming removed 1 base from V and 3 bases from J, with 6 bases in between. The CDR3 runs 13 residues. As DNA, the CDR3 is TGTGCCAGCAGCTTAGATTGGGAAGAGACCCAGTACTTC. As protein: CASSLDWEETQYF.

The chain employs TRBV28 and TRBJ1-1, with 7 bases fitting TRBD1. Unmatched junction bases numbered 6, after V lost 4 bases and J lost 13 bases. CDR3 length: 11 amino acids. The germline V gene has CDR1 MDHEN and CDR2 SYDVKM. The CDR3 nucleotides read TGTGCCAGCAGTTCAGACAGGGTCTTTTTCTTT. Its protein is CASSSDRVFFF.

This clone has a handful of counts. The chain has TRBV11-1 and TRBJ2-7; D remains unclear. Trimming took off 1 base at V and 6 bases at J, with 10 bases between the two ends. The CDR3 runs to 13 residues. Germline V gene lookup returns CDR1 SGHAT and CDR2 FQDESV (reference sequence). The CDR3 loop is CASSLGPDLEQYF. CDR3 DNA sequence: TGTGCCAGCAGCTTAGGACCGGATCTCGAGCAGTACTTC.

Remarks on this clone: The junction does not match germline at one end; this may be a read error. The gene calls are TRBV30 and TRBJ2-5, with 9 bases identical to TRBD1. The CDR3 extends over 15 amino acids. Germline V CDR1 and CDR2: GTSNPN, SVGIG (reference sequence). The CDR3 sequence is CAWSEGDRVREAQYF. CDR3 sequence (DNA): TGTGCCTGGAGTGAAGGGGACAGGGTGCGAGAGGCCCAGTACTTC.

The chain is built from TRBV11-3 and TRBJ2-2; D is unclear. The CDR3 runs 15 residues. V lost 0 bases and J 1 base, leaving 6 bases between the germline ends. CDR1 is SGHNT and CDR2 is YENEEA in the germline V gene. The CDR3 DNA follows: TGTGCCAGCAGCTTAGAGGTCGGGAACACCGGGGAGCTGTTTTTT. Translation gives CASSLEVGNTGELFF.

This clone came up a few times. This rearrangement joins TRBV2 to TRBJ1-1; D not resolved. This CDR3 has 11 amino acids. Trimming left V 5 bases short and J 1 base short, with 2 bases between. Germline assignment: CDR1 SNHLY and CDR2 FYNNEI. The CDR3 is CASSRNTEAFF. The CDR3 coding sequence is TGTGCCAGCAGTAGGAACACTGAAGCTTTCTTT. Complete variable domain (other parts from reference TRBV2 and TRBJ1-1): EPEVTQTPSHQVTQMGQEVILRCVPISNHLYFYWYRQILGQKVEFLVSFYNNEISEKSEIFDDQFSVERPDGSNFTLKIRSTKLEDSAMYFCASSRNTEAFFGQGTRLTVV.

V usage is TRBV7-9 and J usage is TRBJ2-7, with 8 bases aligning to TRBD2. J was trimmed by 12 bases and V by 2 bases; bases with no gene match: 6. Germline values: CDR1 SEHNR, CDR2 FQNEAQ (reference sequence). The CDR3 spans 12 residues. In DNA form, the CDR3 reads TGTGCCAGCAGCTTAAAAGCGGGAGCTAGGTACTTC. It translates to CASSLKAGARYF. The full variable domain, rest sourced from reference TRBV7-9 and TRBJ2-7, is DTGVSQNPRHKITKRGQNVTFRCDPISEHNRLYWYRQTLGQGPEFLTYFQNEAQLEKSRLLSDRFSAERPKGSFSTLEIQRTEQGDSAMYLCASSLKAGARYFGPGTRLTVT.

This clone occurred a few times. The V and J genes are TRBV7-2 and TRBJ2-1, with D hard to call. The CDR3 covers 17 residues. Trimming left V 0 bases short and J 2 bases short, with 14 bases between. CDR1 SGHTA and CDR2 FQGNSA come from the germline V gene. The CDR3 DNA reads TGTGCCAGCAGCTTAGCCCCACACCTAGAAGCCTACAATGAGCAGTTCTTC. This codes for CASSLAPHLEAYNEQFF.

The V and J genes are TRBV10-3 and TRBJ2-7, with 9 bases identical to TRBD2. The CDR3 extends over 14 amino acids. The V gene end was trimmed by 6 bases and the J gene end by 2 bases; junction bases not matched to a gene: 5. The germline CDR1 and CDR2 sequences are ENHRY and SYGVKD. CDR3 sequence: CAIRASGMAYEQYF. CDR3 nucleotide sequence: TGTGCCATCAGAGCTAGCGGGATGGCCTACGAGCAGTACTTC.

The chain carries TRBV9 and TRBJ2-2; D may be TRBD2 (6 bases). The CDR3 loop spans 15 amino acids. Germline values: CDR1 SGDLS, CDR2 YYNGEE. The V gene lost 2 bases and the J gene lost 0 bases, with 8 bases spanning the gap. CDR3 DNA: TGTGCCAGCAGCGTCGGCGGGGCGAACACCGGGGAGCTGTTTTTT. Encoded protein: CASSVGGANTGELFF.

This clone appeared a few times. Here the CDR3 reads CASSESSLVGELFF. CDR3 sequence (DNA): TGCGCCAGCAGTGAGTCGAGTTTGGTCGGGGAGCTGTTTTTT. This chain joins TRBV10-1 and TRBJ2-2; no reliable D call. Germline V CDR1 and CDR2: WNHNN, SYGVQD (reference sequence). The CDR3 loop spans 14 amino acids. Trimming stripped 0 bases from V and 7 bases from J, with 9 bases between.

The rearrangement joins TRBV6-1 to TRBJ1-3; D not certain. The CDR3 covers 14 residues. V lost 3 bases to trimming and J lost 4 bases, with 10 bases between them. Germline V CDR1 and CDR2: MNHNS, SASEGT. CDR3 amino acids: CASSDRWAGNTIYF. The CDR3 nucleotides read TGTGCCAGCAGTGACAGGTGGGCGGGAAACACCATATATTTT.

This clone was seen a handful of times. The chain joins TRBV30 to TRBJ2-1; D is undetermined. Germline lookup yields CDR1 GTSNPN and CDR2 SVGIG (reference sequence). V gave up 6 bases and J gave up 6 bases, with 6 bases separating them. CDR3 size: 10 residues. The CDR3 DNA follows: TGTGCCTGTGTAGGCAATGAGCAGTTCTTC. Its translation is CACVGNEQFF.

This chain connects TRBV27 to TRBJ2-1; 11 bases map to TRBD2. The germline CDR1 and CDR2 sequences are MNHEY and SMNVEV (reference sequence). This CDR3 region has 15 residues. Trimming removed 3 bases from V and 5 bases from J; junction bases left unmatched: 3. For the CDR3, the DNA is TGTGCCAGCAGTTTCGGGACTAGCGGTGACAATGAGCAGTTCTTC. Translating gives CASSFGTSGDNEQFF.

The gene calls are TRBV6-6 and TRBJ1-3; D not certain. Trimming cost V 5 bases and J 6 bases, with 11 bases left between them. The CDR3 loop spans 13 amino acids. The germline V gene encodes CDR1 MNHNY and CDR2 SVGAGI (reference sequence). In DNA, the CDR3 is TGTGCCAGCAGTCAAATCGACGCAAACACCATATATTTT. As protein: CASSQIDANTIYF.

This chain connects TRBV27 to TRBJ1-5; the match to TRBD1 covers 9 bases. V dropped 6 bases and J dropped 6; count of bases not matched to a gene: 3. Germline loops: CDR1 MNHEY, CDR2 SMNVEV (reference sequence). The CDR3 spans 13 residues. The CDR3, as DNA: TGTGCCAGCAGCCGGGACAGGGCTCAGCCCCAGCATTTT. Its translation: CASSRDRAQPQHF.

The J gene is TRBJ1-1, the V gene TRBV6-6, with D perhaps matching TRBD1 (6 bases). V shed 6 bases and J shed 12 bases, with 26 bases lying between them. This CDR3 contains 15 residues. CDR1 is MNHNY and CDR2 is SVGAGI in the germline V gene (reference sequence). The CDR3 DNA sequence: TGTGCCAGCAGCCCTTTTCGGACAGCAACTGCTTCACCTTTCTTT. Its protein product is CASSPFRTATASPFF.

This chain joins TRBV7-2 and TRBJ1-2, with unresolved D. CDR3 size: 13 residues. V was shortened by 4 bases and J by 4 bases, with 10 bases between the two germline ends. CDR1 and CDR2 (germline): SGHTA, FQGNSA. In nucleotides, the CDR3 is TGTGCCAGCAGCTCCGACGGATCCTATGGCTACACCTTC. Amino acids: CASSSDGSYGYTF.